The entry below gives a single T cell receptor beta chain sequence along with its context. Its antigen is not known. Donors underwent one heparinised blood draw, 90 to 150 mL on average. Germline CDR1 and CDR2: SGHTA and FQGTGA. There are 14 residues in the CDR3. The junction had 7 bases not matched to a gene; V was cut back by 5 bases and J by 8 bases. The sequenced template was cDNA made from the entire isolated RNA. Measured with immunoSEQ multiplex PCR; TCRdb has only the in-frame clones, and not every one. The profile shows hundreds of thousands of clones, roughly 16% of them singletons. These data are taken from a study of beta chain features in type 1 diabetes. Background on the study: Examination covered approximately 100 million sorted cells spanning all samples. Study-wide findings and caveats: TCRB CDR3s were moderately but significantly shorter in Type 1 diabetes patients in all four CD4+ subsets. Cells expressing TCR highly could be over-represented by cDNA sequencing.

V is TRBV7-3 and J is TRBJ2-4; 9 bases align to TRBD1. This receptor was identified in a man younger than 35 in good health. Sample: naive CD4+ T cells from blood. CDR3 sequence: CASSPFDRGDIQYF. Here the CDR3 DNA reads TGTGCCAGCAGCCCCTTTGACAGGGGGGACATTCAGTACTTC.